What follows describes a single T cell receptor (beta chain). Its cognate antigen is unknown. This entry belongs to a study of PD-1 blockade in classical Hodgkin lymphoma. Study at large: Nivolumab dosing for patients was 3 mg/kg, administered intravenously every 2 weeks.

Clones were read by immunoSEQ multiplex PCR, and TCRdb kept only the in-frame ones, dropping some. Of more than 7,500 clones in the sample, roughly 89% were seen once. General study results and limits: TCR diversity in CD4+, not CD8+, cells rose significantly by C4D1.

Indicated time point: cycle 4 day 1 (C4D1), after more than five weeks of nivolumab. Each patient's relapse followed autologous stem cell transplantation, and brentuximab vedotin exposure varied. Patients had relapsed/refractory classical Hodgkin lymphoma with complete response, partial response or progressive disease as best response. This TCR derives from a human donor with classical Hodgkin lymphoma. Sample: peripheral blood mononuclear cells (PBMCs), taken before the fourth cycle of nivolumab.

The CDR3 DNA sequence: TGTGCCAGTCCTTACAGGGATACCTACGAGCAGTACTTC. Translated: CASPYRDTYEQYF. The chain carries TRBV28 and TRBJ2-7; D may be TRBD1 (6 bases). The CDR3 spans 13 residues. Germline CDR1 and CDR2: MDHEN and SYDVKM. V lost 9 bases and J lost 2, with 14 bases in between.